These T cell receptor beta chains were read from a single sample in a study of cytomegalovirus exposure and HLA in healthy donors. TCRdb keeps only in-frame clones here, not all; method: immunoSEQ multiplex PCR. The table has around 60,000 clones, approximately 95% seen once. Sequencing was carried out using PBMCs. Receptors were obtained from a young woman in good health and CMV-seronegative. CDR3s include the opening cysteine and the closing phenylalanine or tryptophan. A D gene is named only where the DNA matches it firmly. Size tells how often a clone was seen (once, few, many) or the class of an expanded clone, and some rows leave it out.

CDR3aa | CDR3nt | v_gene | d_gene | len | j_gene | abundance
CASSFRLAGVDEQFF | TGTGCCAGCAGCTTTAGGCTAGCGGGAGTCGATGAGCAGTTCTTC | TRBV7-9 | TRBD2 | 15 | TRBJ2-1 | -
CASSWGASGTTDTQYF | TGTGCCAGCAGTTGGGGGGCTAGCGGGACCACAGATACGCAGTATTTT | TRBV27 | TRBD2 | 16 | TRBJ2-3 | -
CASSPWGQTYEQYF | TGTGCCAGCAGCCCATGGGGACAGACCTACGAGCAGTACTTC | TRBV7-9 | TRBD1 | 14 | TRBJ2-7 | -
CASTGPYPVELFF | TGTGCCAGCACCGGTCCGTACCCCGTAGAGCTGTTTTTT | TRBV5-5 | - | 13 | TRBJ2-2 | -
CASSWGGERFF | TGTGCCAGTTCTTGGGGAGGTGAGCGGTTCTTC | TRBV19 | - | 11 | TRBJ2-1 | -
CAISGRVGYEQYF | TGTGCCATCAGTGGCAGGGTGGGGTACGAGCAGTACTTC | TRBV10-3 | - | 13 | TRBJ2-7 | -
CASKRGGVSIQYF | TGTGCCAGCAAACGGGGGGGGGTTAGCATTCAGTACTTC | TRBV27 | TRBD2 | 13 | TRBJ2-4 | -
CASSVGGSGSYEQYF | TGTGCCAGCAGCGTCGGCGGTAGCGGCTCCTACGAGCAGTACTTC | TRBV9 | - | 15 | TRBJ2-7 | -
CASCRTNEKLFF | TGTGCCAGCTGTCGGACTAATGAAAAACTGTTTTTT | TRBV6-1 | - | 12 | TRBJ1-4 | -
CASRTRTGVKNIQYF | TGTGCCAGCAGGACAAGAACAGGGGTCAAAAACATTCAGTACTTC | TRBV2 | TRBD1 | 15 | TRBJ2-4 | -
CASSASSYNEQFF | TGTGCCAGCAGCGCGAGCTCCTACAATGAGCAGTTCTTC | TRBV9 | - | 13 | TRBJ2-1 | -
CAWSFPGTGNTEAFF | TGTGCCTGGAGTTTCCCAGGGACAGGGAACACTGAAGCTTTCTTT | TRBV30 | TRBD1 | 15 | TRBJ1-1 | -
CASSSAGQYSTDTQYF | TGTGCCAGCAGCTCCGCCGGACAGTACAGCACAGATACGCAGTATTTT | TRBV5-6 | - | 16 | TRBJ2-3 | few
CASRGQGGSNQPQHF | TGTGCCAGCAGGGGACAGGGGGGGAGCAATCAGCCCCAGCATTTT | TRBV27 | TRBD1 | 15 | TRBJ1-5 | -
CAISGGLAGSDTQYF | TGTGCCATCAGTGGGGGACTAGCGGGGTCAGATACGCAGTATTTT | TRBV10-3 | TRBD2 | 15 | TRBJ2-3 | -
CSDRLAGGGEQFF | TGCAGCGACCGACTAGCGGGAGGGGGTGAGCAGTTCTTC | TRBV29-1 | TRBD2 | 13 | TRBJ2-1 | -
CATSGGRTEAFF | TGTGCCACTAGCGGGGGTAGGACTGAAGCTTTCTTT | TRBV10-3 | - | 12 | TRBJ1-1 | -
CASSVGPPTSGTGTQYF | TGTGCCAGCAGCGTAGGTCCCCCGACTAGCGGGACGGGTACGCAGTATTTT | TRBV9 | TRBD2 | 17 | TRBJ2-3 | once
CSVVRGKGTGELFF | TGCAGCGTTGTACGAGGGAAGGGCACCGGGGAGCTGTTTTTT | TRBV29-1 | - | 14 | TRBJ2-2 | -
CASTHRQGSSYEQYF | TGTGCCAGCACCCACAGACAGGGGAGCTCCTACGAGCAGTACTTC | TRBV5-4 | TRBD1 | 15 | TRBJ2-7 | -
CASSGGTGGIDTQYF | TGTGCCAGCAGCGGGGGGACAGGGGGGATAGATACGCAGTATTTT | TRBV9 | TRBD1 | 15 | TRBJ2-3 | -
CASSQEDSSGANVLTF | TGTGCCAGCAGCCAAGAGGACAGCTCTGGGGCCAACGTCCTGACTTTC | TRBV4-2 | - | 16 | TRBJ2-6 | -
CASSLGAGQKNIQYF | TGCGCCAGCAGCTTGGGTGCGGGACAGAAAAACATTCAGTACTTC | TRBV5-1 | - | 15 | TRBJ2-4 | -
CASSIRTGVPQETQYF | TGCGCCAGCAGCATCCGGACAGGGGTCCCCCAAGAGACCCAGTACTTC | TRBV4-1 | TRBD1 | 16 | TRBJ2-5 | -
CASTGGGGYGYTF | TGTGCCAGCACCGGGGGGGGTGGCTATGGCTACACCTTC | TRBV6-4 | - | 13 | TRBJ1-2 | -
CASSWSGTQETQYF | TGTGCCAGCAGTTGGAGCGGGACCCAAGAGACCCAGTACTTC | TRBV6-5 | TRBD2 | 14 | TRBJ2-5 | -
CASSEEPGEAYEQYF | TGTGCCAGCAGTGAAGAGCCCGGGGAAGCCTACGAGCAGTACTTC | TRBV6-1 | - | 15 | TRBJ2-7 | -
CASPEREMGEQYF | TGTGCCAGCCCAGAGCGGGAAATGGGGGAGCAGTACTTC | TRBV6-4 | TRBD2 | 13 | TRBJ2-7 | once
CASSLAGYGANVLTF | TGTGCCAGCAGCTTGGCCGGGTATGGGGCCAACGTCCTGACTTTC | TRBV7-2 | - | 15 | TRBJ2-6 | -
CARGSLSEDEQFF | TGTGCCAGGGGGTCCCTCTCGGAGGATGAGCAGTTCTTC | TRBV11-3 | - | 13 | TRBJ2-1 | -
CASSLAGSSYEQYF | TGTGCCAGCAGCTTGGCTGGGAGCTCCTACGAGCAGTACTTC | TRBV5-6 | - | 14 | TRBJ2-7 | -
CASTTRQGNSYEQYF | TGTGCCAGCACCACCAGACAGGGAAACTCCTACGAGCAGTACTTC | TRBV28 | TRBD1 | 15 | TRBJ2-7 | -
CASSASEGGPGDEQFF | TGTGCCAGCAGCGCCTCCGAGGGAGGGCCTGGGGATGAGCAGTTCTTC | TRBV9 | TRBD2 | 16 | TRBJ2-1 | -
CASRAQGARTEAFF | TGTGCCAGCAGGGCACAGGGGGCGAGAACTGAAGCTTTCTTT | TRBV2 | TRBD1 | 14 | TRBJ1-1 | -
CASSLPLPGSVRDTEAFF | TGTGCCAGCAGCTTGCCCCTCCCAGGGTCGGTCCGGGACACTGAAGCTTTCTTT | TRBV5-6 | - | 18 | TRBJ1-1 | -
CASSPASGGANTGELFF | TGTGCCAGCAGCCCCGCCAGCGGGGGGGCCAACACCGGGGAGCTGTTTTTT | TRBV7-3 | TRBD2 | 17 | TRBJ2-2 | -
CASSSGLRDREF | TGTGCCAGCAGTTCTGGACTCCGGGACAGGGAGTTC | TRBV28 | TRBD1 | 12 | TRBJ2-7 | -
CASSPREGAGGYTF | TGCGCCAGCAGCCCCCGGGAGGGGGCGGGCGGCTACACCTTC | TRBV5-1 | TRBD1 | 14 | TRBJ1-2 | -
CASSQDPQGGANVLTF | TGCGCCAGCAGCCAAGACCCGCAGGGTGGGGCCAACGTCCTGACTTTC | TRBV4-3 | - | 16 | TRBJ2-6 | -
CASSELVAGGPEQYF | TGTGCCAGCAGTGAATTGGTAGCGGGAGGGCCTGAGCAGTACTTC | TRBV6-1 | TRBD2 | 15 | TRBJ2-7 | -
CASSLRGSMNTEAFF | TGTGCCAGCAGCTTAAGGGGGAGTATGAACACTGAAGCTTTCTTT | TRBV13 | - | 15 | TRBJ1-1 | -
CAIPQYATNEKLFF | TGTGCCATCCCACAGTATGCAACTAATGAAAAACTGTTTTTT | TRBV28 | - | 14 | TRBJ1-4 | -
CASSLVGPGDSRGYTF | TGTGCCAGCAGCTTAGTTGGGCCAGGGGATTCGCGGGGCTACACCTTC | TRBV7-9 | - | 16 | TRBJ1-2 | -
CASSFGAGEYF | TGTGCCAGCAGTTTCGGGGCGGGGGAGTACTTC | TRBV28 | TRBD2 | 11 | TRBJ2-7 | -
CASSQVHHSTGELFF | TGCGCCAGCAGCCAAGTCCACCATAGCACCGGGGAGCTGTTTTTT | TRBV4-3 | - | 15 | TRBJ2-2 | -
CASSLGLAENQETQYF | TGTGCCAGCAGCTTGGGGCTAGCGGAAAACCAAGAGACCCAGTACTTC | TRBV5-4 | TRBD2 | 16 | TRBJ2-5 | -
CASSVGGWLDTQYF | TGTGCCAGCAGCGTCGGGGGGTGGTTAGATACGCAGTATTTT | TRBV11-3 | TRBD2 | 14 | TRBJ2-3 | once
CASTLALNTGELFF | TGTGCCAGCACCCTAGCTCTGAACACCGGGGAGCTGTTTTTT | TRBV2 | - | 14 | TRBJ2-2 | -
CASSGLAGAGEQYF | TGTGCCAGTAGTGGTTTAGCGGGAGCCGGCGAGCAGTACTTC | TRBV19 | TRBD2 | 14 | TRBJ2-7 | -
CASSQMGGNQPQHF | TGCGCCAGCAGCCAAATGGGGGGTAATCAGCCCCAGCATTTT | TRBV4-3 | - | 14 | TRBJ1-5 | -
CASSFPPRNTEAFF | TGTGCCAGCAGCTTCCCCCCTCGGAACACTGAAGCTTTCTTT | TRBV5-4 | - | 14 | TRBJ1-1 | once